This T cell receptor (beta chain) derives from a study of cytomegalovirus exposure and HLA in healthy donors. General study results and limits: A later analysis, which compared TCR beta chains of equal frequency, found the HLA-associated ones more clonally expanded. In a later analysis, a genetic analysis reported fewer productive-TCR N-insertions in an Asian-associated ancestry cluster than the cohort average.

The primer mix had 60 Vbeta and 13 Jbeta primers. The table came from immunoSEQ multiplex PCR; TCRdb's copy has only in-frame clones and leaves some out. The table lists roughly 100,000 clones, 13% to 15% of them singletons. A few counts support this clone. Its antigen is as yet unknown. The sequence was collected from a female donor in good health and CMV-seronegative. The specimen was PBMCs.

The CDR3 loop is CASSQPGAGANVLTF. The CDR3 DNA follows: TGTGCCAGCTCTCAACCAGGGGCCGGGGCCAACGTCCTGACTTTC. The chain carries TRBV18 and TRBJ2-6; TRBD1 is a possible D gene (6 bases). There are 15 residues in the CDR3. The germline V gene has CDR1 KGHSH and CDR2 LQKENI. The V end lost 6 bases, the J end lost 4 bases, and 13 bases lay between the germline ends.